A single sample is the source of the 24 T cell receptor beta chains below, sequenced in a study of blood T cell repertoires in COVID-19. The protocol was immunoSEQ multiplex PCR, while the TCRdb copy is restricted to in-frame clones and leaves out a portion. The data contain about 480,000 clones, nearly 90% of them singletons. The material sequenced was peripheral blood. These receptors came from a man younger than 30 with COVID-19, enrolled during active disease.

V is TRBV12-3 or TRBV12-4 and J is TRBJ2-2; perhaps TRBD2 as D (6 bases). There are 13 residues in the CDR3. Trimming took 5 bases from V and 7 from J, leaving 11 bases between them. This CDR3 reads CASSSTSIGELFF. CDR3 coding DNA: TGTGCCAGCAGTAGTACTAGCATCGGGGAGCTGTTTTTT.

This chain joins TRBV6-5 and TRBJ1-1; D is uncertain. The CDR3 spans 11 residues. Germline CDR1 MNHEY, CDR2 SVGAGI. V was shortened by 8 bases and J by 10 bases, with 14 bases between the two germline ends. Here the CDR3 DNA reads TGTGCCAGCGGAGAGGGAATCGGAGCTTTCTTT. It codes for CASGEGIGAFF.

The chain is built from TRBV30 and TRBJ2-7; 8 nucleotides match TRBD2. Germline assignment: CDR1 GTSNPN and CDR2 SVGIG (reference sequence). This CDR3 is 13 amino acids long. V shed 3 bases, J shed 5 bases, and the junction held 6 bases outside the gene matches. The CDR3 coding sequence is TGTGCCTGGAGAGAGACTAGCGTCCACGAGCAGTACTTC. Its protein is CAWRETSVHEQYF.

This clone showed up just once. The chain uses TRBV20-1 and TRBJ2-1; the D gene is possibly TRBD2 (6 bases). Germline assignment: CDR1 DFQATT and CDR2 SNEGSKA (reference sequence). The length of the CDR3 is 15 residues. V was cut by 3 bases and J by 0 bases, with 12 bases left in between. The CDR3 DNA follows: TGCAGTGCTAGTGGGGCGGGGACCTCCTACAATGAGCAGTTCTTC. This translates into CSASGAGTSYNEQFF.

The chain joins TRBV7-6 to TRBJ2-7; TRBD2 agrees at 11 bases. Germline-derived CDR1 and CDR2 are SGHVS and FNYEAQ. V lost 0 bases and J lost 3; bases outside the gene matches: 10. The CDR3 sequence is 18 residues long. CDR3 in DNA: TGTGCCAGCAGCTTAGCCCCCGCTACTAGCGGGAGAATCTACGAGCAGTACTTC. Translation gives CASSLAPATSGRIYEQYF. The whole variable domain, filled in from reference TRBV7-6 and TRBJ2-7, reads GAGVSQSPRYKVTKRGQDVALRCDPISGHVSLYWYRQALGQGPEFLTYFNYEAQQDKSGLPNDRFSAERPEGSISTLTIQRTEQRDSAMYRCASSLAPATSGRIYEQYFGPGTRLTVT.

The chain employs TRBV7-9 and TRBJ2-3; 8 bases align to TRBD2. Unmatched junction bases numbered 20, after V lost 7 bases and J lost 5 bases. The V gene's germline CDR1 is SEHNR and CDR2 FQNEAQ (reference sequence). The CDR3 extends over 18 amino acids. The CDR3 nucleotides are TGTGCCAGCACCCTACTCTCGTTGCCAGGGCTAGCGGGAGATACGCAGTATTTT. Translated: CASTLLSLPGLAGDTQYF.

CDR3 residues: CASPPRRGYGYTF. The CDR3 coding sequence is TGTGCCAGCCCTCCCCGAAGGGGTTATGGCTACACCTTC. The chain joins TRBV6-5 to TRBJ1-2, with D maybe TRBD1 (5 bases). This CDR3 is 13 amino acids long. The V end was cut by 8 bases, the J end by 5 bases, with 15 bases between. CDR1 is MNHEY, CDR2 SVGAGI, per germline.

This rearrangement joins TRBV5-1 to TRBJ2-5; 10 bases agree with TRBD1. CDR1 and CDR2 (germline): SGHRS, YFSETQ. V shed 4 bases, J shed 5 bases, and the junction held 11 bases outside the gene matches. The CDR3 extends over 16 amino acids. As DNA, the CDR3 is TGCGCCAGCAGCCACGGCGGGACAGGGGATGGGGAGACCCAGTACTTC. Its protein product is CASSHGGTGDGETQYF.

This chain joins TRBV12-3 or TRBV12-4 and TRBJ2-5, with unresolved D. V was trimmed by 6 bases and J by 4 bases, leaving 6 bases between them. The CDR3 has 11 amino acids. The CDR3 spells CASRSGETQYF. Written as DNA, the CDR3 is TGTGCCAGCAGGTCGGGAGAGACCCAGTACTTC.

The gene calls are TRBV7-2 and TRBJ1-1, with D tentatively TRBD1 (6 bases). Trimming stripped 2 bases from V and 1 base from J, with 8 bases between. This CDR3 region has 14 residues. Germline CDR1 reads SGHTA; CDR2 reads FQGNSA. This chain's CDR3 is CASSLSTGNTEAFF. In DNA form, the CDR3 reads TGTGCCAGCAGCTTATCGACAGGGAACACTGAAGCTTTCTTT.

The chain couples TRBV19 to TRBJ2-7; D uncertain. V gave up 6 bases and J gave up 5 bases, with 14 bases separating them. Germline V gene lookup returns CDR1 LNHDA and CDR2 SQIVND (reference sequence). The CDR3 is 13 amino acids. As DNA, the CDR3 is TGTGCCAGTAGCTGGAGCACTGCTAACGAGCAGTACTTC. It is translated as CASSWSTANEQYF.

There are a few counts of this clone. V and J are TRBV30 and TRBJ1-1; D remains unclear. V was clipped by 4 bases and J by 2 bases, with 11 bases between them. This CDR3 is built from 13 residues. CDR1 is GTSNPN and CDR2 is SVGIG in the germline V gene (reference sequence). CDR3 region: CAWTDKTNTEAFF. The CDR3 DNA reads as TGTGCCTGGACTGACAAGACCAACACTGAAGCTTTCTTT.

Only one count was recorded for this clone. This chain connects TRBV10-2 to TRBJ1-2; D possibly corresponds to TRBD1 (5 bases). CDR1 and CDR2 from the germline V gene are WSHSY and SAAADI. V was trimmed by 0 bases and J by 4 bases, leaving 15 bases between them. This CDR3 has 16 residues. CDR3 residues: CASSESRLYGGYGYTF. CDR3 DNA sequence: TGCGCCAGCAGTGAGTCGAGACTCTACGGGGGCTATGGCTACACCTTC.

The rearrangement joins TRBV4-1 to TRBJ1-2; 8 bases map to TRBD1. This CDR3 contains 15 residues. The trim removed 3 bases at V and 3 bases at J, leaving 6 bases unmatched. Per germline, CDR1 MGHRA and CDR2 YSYEKL. The CDR3 bases are TGCGCCAGCAGCCAGGTTCCAGGGGGCGACTATGGCTACACCTTC. Encoded protein: CASSQVPGGDYGYTF.

This clone appeared once. The genes are TRBV24-1 and TRBJ2-3; TRBD1 matches at 9 bases. With 4 bases clipped from V and 2 bases from J, the junction kept 6 bases outside the gene matches. CDR3 length: 16 amino acids. The V gene's germline CDR1 is KGHDR and CDR2 SFDVKD. CDR3 loop: CATSDSGTGLTDTQYF. CDR3 DNA: TGTGCCACCAGTGACTCCGGGACAGGGCTCACAGATACGCAGTATTTT.

Written as DNA, the CDR3 is TGCGCCAGCAGTGAGCCGGGGGGACAGGGAGAGCAGTTCTTC. Translated: CASSEPGGQGEQFF. The genes are TRBV10-1 and TRBJ2-1; 9 nucleotides line up with TRBD1. In germline, CDR1 is WNHNN, CDR2 SYGVQD (reference sequence). V lost 2 bases, J lost 10 bases, and 6 bases stayed unmatched. The length of the CDR3 is 14 residues.

The chain links TRBV30 to TRBJ1-4; 7 nucleotides line up with TRBD1. There are 14 residues in the CDR3. CDR1 is GTSNPN, CDR2 SVGIG, per germline (reference sequence). V gave up 2 bases and J gave up 7 bases; unmatched junction bases: 7. CDR3 in DNA: TGTGCCTGGAGTCGGACAGGAGGGGGTGAAAAACTGTTTTTT. Translation: CAWSRTGGGEKLFF.

In DNA form, the CDR3 reads TGTGCCAGCTTGGATCCATCACAGGGTTCACCCCTCCACTTT. This encodes CASLDPSQGSPLHF. The gene calls are TRBV6-5 and TRBJ1-6; possible D gene TRBD1, 6 bases. The germline V gene has CDR1 MNHEY and CDR2 SVGAGI. The V gene lost 8 bases and the J gene lost 9 bases, with 17 bases spanning the gap. The CDR3 has 14 amino acids.

Concerning this clone: This CDR3 is also generated by other DNA sequences in the sample. The chain uses TRBV19 and TRBJ2-5; D not resolved. The CDR3 totals 11 residues. Trimming shortened V by 3 bases and J by 3 bases, and 2 bases separated the two germline ends. In germline, CDR1 is LNHDA, CDR2 SQIVND (reference sequence). The CDR3 is CASSIKETQYF. CDR3 sequence (DNA): TGTGCCAGTAGTATCAAAGAGACCCAGTACTTC.

The genes are TRBV5-4 and TRBJ1-1, with D perhaps matching TRBD1 (5 bases). Germline V gives CDR1 SGHNT, CDR2 YYREEE (reference sequence). This CDR3 comprises 14 residues. V lost 5 bases to trimming and J lost 0 bases, with 11 bases between them. For the CDR3, the DNA is TGTGCCAGCAGACCTAAGGGGATGAACACTGAAGCTTTCTTT. It yields the protein CASRPKGMNTEAFF.

The chain uses TRBV11-3 and TRBJ2-7; TRBD2 aligns across 7 bases. CDR1 and CDR2 (germline): SGHNT, YENEEA. Trimming cost V 7 bases and J 2 bases; bases outside gene matches: 5. This CDR3 spans 13 amino acids. In DNA, the CDR3 is TGTGCCAGCAAGCTTGCGGGAGCCTACGAGCAGTACTTC. It translates to CASKLAGAYEQYF.

This chain connects TRBV19 to TRBJ2-1; tentatively, D is TRBD2 (6 bases). The CDR3 is 15 residues long. Germline values: CDR1 LNHDA, CDR2 SQIVND (reference sequence). The V gene lost 4 bases and the J gene lost 2 bases, with 12 bases spanning the gap. The CDR3 DNA reads as TGTGCCAGTAGTAGTAGCGGACTTACCTACAATGAGCAGTTCTTC. Translating gives CASSSSGLTYNEQFF.

The chain couples TRBV5-1 to TRBJ1-3; D not resolved. Germline CDR1 SGHRS, CDR2 YFSETQ. The V and J ends lost 0 bases and 0 bases respectively, with 7 bases between them. The CDR3 has 15 amino acids. The CDR3, as DNA: TGCGCCAGCAGCTTGGAATCAGGCTCTGGAAACACCATATATTTT. Its protein is CASSLESGSGNTIYF. The full variable domain, its missing parts supplied by reference TRBV5-1 and TRBJ1-3, is KAGVTQTPRYLIKTRGQQVTLSCSPISGHRSVSWYQQTPGQGLQFLFEYFSETQRNKGNFPGRFSGRQFSNSRSEMNVSTLELGDSALYLCASSLESGSGNTIYFGEGSWLTVV.

The chain has TRBV3-1 (or the pseudogene TRBV3-2) and TRBJ1-5; the D gene is possibly TRBD1 (5 bases). V gave up 4 bases and J gave up 2 bases, with 12 bases separating them. This CDR3 region has 15 residues. Germline V gene data show CDR1 as LGHDT and CDR2 as YNNKEL (reference sequence). DNA of the CDR3: TGTGCCAGCAGCCGGGGGGTTCAAGGCAATCAGCCCCAGCATTTT. Amino acids: CASSRGVQGNQPQHF.